The 4 T cell receptor beta chains listed next were all sequenced from one sample in a study of T cells in Graves' hyperthyroidism and ophthalmopathy. The investigators amplified TCR beta CDR3 regions from RNA transcripts. RT-PCR in the first round (using the HTBI primer set) targeted the TCR CDR3. Using its own MiXCR run on the multiplex PCR reads, TCRdb lists one record per CDR3 protein. The sample consists of approximately 590,000 distinct CDR3 sequences, approximately 15% of them appearing once. The sequenced sample consisted of blood. Every receptor here comes from a woman in her 30s with Graves' hyperthyroidism.

The rearrangement links TRBV11-2 to TRBJ2-7; 9 nucleotides line up with TRBD2. The CDR3 runs 16 residues. Per germline, CDR1 SGHAT and CDR2 FQNNGV. V lost 5 bases to trimming and J lost 0 bases; unmatched junction nucleotides: 8. CDR3 residues: CASSRSTSGVSYEQYF. The CDR3 DNA reads as TGTGCCAGCAGCCGATCGACTAGCGGCGTCTCCTACGAGCAGTACTTC.

This sequence joins TRBV30 and TRBJ2-7, with no clear D. The CDR3 totals 12 residues. The germline V and J ends were trimmed by 3 bases and 4 bases, with 10 bases remaining between them. Germline lookup yields CDR1 GTSNPN and CDR2 SVGIG (reference sequence). CDR3 amino acids: CAWSGGVYEQYF. The CDR3 DNA reads as TGTGCCTGGAGCGGTGGGGTTTACGAGCAGTACTTC.

This clonotype has only a few counts. This chain links TRBV3-1 with TRBJ1-4, with 9 bases matching TRBD1. The CDR3 consists of 16 residues. V was clipped by 2 bases and J by 7 bases; unmatched bases: 8. Looked up from germline, CDR1 is LGHDT and CDR2 is YNNKEL (reference sequence). CDR3 DNA: TGTGCCAGCAGCCAACGCACAGGGGGCTCGGGTGAAAAACTGTTTTTT. Protein sequence: CASSQRTGGSGEKLFF.

This clonotype was seen at least ten times. The chain has TRBV3-1 and TRBJ2-3; no clear D gene. Per the germline V gene, CDR1 is LGHDT and CDR2 is YNNKEL (reference sequence). The CDR3 contains 13 residues. The V end was cut by 1 base, the J end by 4 bases, with 6 bases between. The CDR3: CASSQGSSDTQYF. The DNA for the CDR3 is TGTGCCAGCAGCCAAGGTTCGTCAGATACGCAGTATTTT.